Sequencing of this T cell receptor (beta chain) was carried out in a study of regulatory T cells in long-lasting Graves disease. Overall study results and limits: Patients with persistent disease showed a bias toward TRBV28, TRBJ1-2 and TRBJ2-5.

Trimming removed 10 bases at V and 8 bases at J, with 24 bases between. The CDR3 contains 14 residues. Germline lookup yields CDR1 MNHNS and CDR2 SASEGT. This clonotype was detected ten times or more. The antigen remains unidentified. TCR beta libraries were built with iRepertoire HTBI primers and Arm-PCR of CDR3 regions. MiXCR, run by TCRdb on the multiplex PCR reads, gives a single entry per CDR3 protein. Of fewer than 550,000 distinct CDR3 sequences in the sample, about 16% were seen once. Noted time point: newly diagnosed GD, antithyroid drugs for less than 3 months. Isolated PBMC RNA provided the starting material for the TCR library. Another study also made use of these data, one on T cells in Graves' hyperthyroidism and ophthalmopathy. As that study records: The study based diagnoses on clinical symptoms, serum thyroxine and TRAb, thyroid ultrasound and orbital computed tomography. First-round RT-PCR targeting the TCR CDR3 was performed with the HTBI primer set.

This TCR derives from a middle-aged woman with Graves disease. The J gene is TRBJ2-7, the V gene TRBV6-1, with D uncertain. The starting material was peripheral blood mononuclear cells (PBMCs), obtained at new diagnosis, from a patient treated with antithyroid drugs. The CDR3 protein is CAITERAGDTKQYF. The CDR3 DNA reads TGTGCCATCACAGAAAGGGCTGGAGATACGAAGCAGTACTTC.